The rows below give T cell receptor beta chains drawn from one sample of a study of CD8 T cells in Susac syndrome. TCRdb re-derived calls from the immunoSEQ multiplex PCR reads in MiXCR, one entry per CDR3 protein. The sample consists of 240,000 or so distinct CDR3 sequences, almost 97% of them appearing once. Sequencing input: CD4+ T cells from PBMCs. Receptor source: a human donor with Susac syndrome. Both conserved end residues are part of each CDR3. Fields, in order: J gene, V gene, D gene, clone size, CDR3 DNA, CDR3 protein. D genes are given only for firm matches. The size field is filled for only some rows; it gives once, few, many or a size class.

TRBJ1-2 TRBV14 NA NA TGTGCCAGCAGCCAGGCGACAGTCTACGGCTACACCTTC CASSQATVYGYTF
TRBJ2-1 TRBV5-1 NA NA TGCGCCAGCAGCCTACATACAGGGATTGATGAGCAGTTCTTC CASSLHTGIDEQFF
TRBJ2-2 TRBV9 TRBD1 NA TGTGCCAGCAGCGGAAGGGACAGGGGATACGGGGAGCTGTTTTTT CASSGRDRGYGELFF
TRBJ1-1 TRBV7-3 NA NA TGTGCCAGCAGCTTAGGCCCAGGGAAAGTAACTGAAGCTTTCTTT CASSLGPGKVTEAFF
TRBJ2-6 TRBV28 TRBD1 once TGTGCCAGCAGTCCCGGGACAGTCCTGACAGGGGCCAACGTCCTGACTTTC CASSPGTVLTGANVLTF
TRBJ1-2 TRBV2 TRBD1 NA TGTGCCAGCACCGGACAGGGCGCTAACTATGGCTACACCTTC CASTGQGANYGYTF
TRBJ2-7 TRBV21-1 NA NA TGTGCCAGCACCACGACAGGTGATCGGACCTACGAGCAGTACTTC CASTTTGDRTYEQYF
TRBJ1-2 TRBV29-1 NA few TGCAGCGTTTTGAGGGGTTATGGCTACACCTTC CSVLRGYGYTF
TRBJ2-1 TRBV5-1 NA NA TGCGCCAGCAACGGAGGCCAAAGTGAGAATGAGCAGTTCTTC CASNGGQSENEQFF
TRBJ2-7 TRBV11-2 TRBD2 NA TGTGCCAGCAGCTTCGCCCTGGACGTGGGGACTACCCTCTACGAGCAGTACTTC CASSFALDVGTTLYEQYF
TRBJ1-5 TRBV12-3/TRBV12-4 TRBD1 NA TGTGCCAGCAGACTACAGGGGACTCAGCCCCAGCATTTT CASRLQGTQPQHF
TRBJ2-2 TRBV6-5 NA NA TGTGCCAGCAGTATGCCCGTGGGCACCGGGGAGCTGTTTTTT CASSMPVGTGELFF
TRBJ1-1 TRBV25-1 NA NA TGTGCCAGCAGTTACAGGGAGATCACTGAAGCTTTCTTT CASSYREITEAFF
TRBJ2-1 TRBV20-1 TRBD2 NA TGCAGTGCTAGAGGGGCGGGAGTGAATTACAATGAGCAGTTCTTC CSARGAGVNYNEQFF
TRBJ2-5 TRBV7-2 NA once TGTGCCAGCAGCCTAGGGCGGGCCGGCAAAGAGACCCAGTACTTC CASSLGRAGKETQYF
TRBJ2-7 TRBV29-1 NA NA TGCAGCGTTGGGGGCTACGGGCAGTACTACGAGCAGTACTTC CSVGGYGQYYEQYF
TRBJ2-4 TRBV2 NA NA TGTGCCAGCAGTGTCAATGCGGTCGGCATTCAGTACTTC CASSVNAVGIQYF
TRBJ2-4 TRBV20-1 NA NA TGCAGTGCTATTCTAGACCTAAACATTCAGTACTTC CSAILDLNIQYF
TRBJ2-5 TRBV15 TRBD1 NA TGTGCCACCCGGACAGGCCAAGAGACCCAGTACTTC CATRTGQETQYF
TRBJ2-7 TRBV10-3 NA few TGTGCCATGTCATTCGAGGGCTACGAGCAGTACTTC CAMSFEGYEQYF
TRBJ2-3 TRBV29-1 TRBD1 NA TGCAGCGTCCGGACAGGGCCTGCAGATACGCAGTATTTT CSVRTGPADTQYF
TRBJ1-2 TRBV14 TRBD1 once TGTGCCAGCAGCCAAGATCCGCAGGGGGCGAACACCTTC CASSQDPQGANTF
TRBJ1-1 TRBV3-1 NA NA TGTGCCAGCAGCTCCTCAGGGGAAACTGAAGCTTTCTTT CASSSSGETEAFF
TRBJ2-5 TRBV20-1 TRBD1 NA TGCAGTGCTGGACACACGGGACAGGGGAAAGAGACCCAGTACTTC CSAGHTGQGKETQYF
TRBJ1-2 TRBV30 NA NA TGTGCCTGGAGTGTACGACAGGACGGTGGCTACACCTTC CAWSVRQDGGYTF
TRBJ2-1 TRBV30 NA NA TGTGCCTGGAGTGTACCGGGACCAGATCAGTTCTTC CAWSVPGPDQFF
TRBJ2-1 TRBV12-3/TRBV12-4 TRBD2 NA TGTGCCAGCAGTACGACTAGCGGACAGTCTGTGTTACGGTTCTTC CASSTTSGQSVLRFF
TRBJ1-2 TRBV7-3 NA NA TGTGCCAGCAGCCCTGGGGGGCAGGCTAACTATGGCTACACCTTC CASSPGGQANYGYTF
TRBJ2-7 TRBV7-2 TRBD1 NA TGTGCCAGCAGCTTAAACAGGGGGAGCTACGAGCAGTACTTC CASSLNRGSYEQYF
TRBJ2-5 TRBV29-1 NA NA TGCAGCGCATCCCAAGGGGAAGAGACCCAGTACTTC CSASQGEETQYF
TRBJ1-1 TRBV20-1 NA NA TGCAGTGCTAGAGACCGAGGGTCTGAAGCTTTCTTT CSARDRGSEAFF
TRBJ1-2 TRBV15 NA NA TGTGCCACCAGCAGACCAACAAAATACCGGGTGTCGCGTGGCTACACCTTC CATSRPTKYRVSRGYTF
TRBJ2-4 TRBV9 NA NA TGTGCCAGAACCGAGATGTTAGCCAAAAACATTCAGTACTTC CARTEMLAKNIQYF
TRBJ2-2 TRBV12-5 NA NA TGTGCTAGTGGTTTGACCGGGGAGCTGTTTTTT CASGLTGELFF
TRBJ1-5 TRBV5-1 NA NA TGCGCCAGCAGACTAGGGGCTAATCAGCCCCAGCATTTT CASRLGANQPQHF
TRBJ2-3 TRBV30 TRBD2 NA TGTGCCTGTACCGGGACTAGCGGGAGGAGGGATACGCAGTATTTT CACTGTSGRRDTQYF
TRBJ1-4 TRBV27 NA NA TGTGCCAGCAGTTTGGGCAGGGGTGGTGAAAAACTGTTTTTT CASSLGRGGEKLFF
TRBJ2-5 TRBV12-3/TRBV12-4 TRBD2 NA TGTGCCAGCAGTTTCGGGGGGGGTCGGGAGACCCAGTACTTC CASSFGGGRETQYF
TRBJ2-1 TRBV27 TRBD2 NA TGTGCCAGCAACCCTCGACTAGCGGGAGGTAGCTCCTACAATGAGCAGTTCTTC CASNPRLAGGSSYNEQFF
TRBJ2-7 TRBV29-1 NA NA TGCAGCGTCGCCAGGGATCTCTCCTACGAGCAGTACTTC CSVARDLSYEQYF
TRBJ1-2 TRBV20-1 NA NA TGCAGTGCCGTAGCAGGCTGGGATCAGGGCTACACCTTC CSAVAGWDQGYTF
TRBJ2-3 TRBV20-1 TRBD2 NA TGCAGTGCCGGGACTAGCGGGAGTATGGATACGCAGTATTTT CSAGTSGSMDTQYF
TRBJ2-1 TRBV20-1 NA NA TGCAGTGCTGGAGTAATTACTGTACACAATGAGCAGTTCTTC CSAGVITVHNEQFF
TRBJ1-1 TRBV14 NA NA TGTGCCAGCAGCCAAGTGAAAGGAATGGAAGCTTTCTTT CASSQVKGMEAFF
TRBJ2-7 TRBV4-1 TRBD1 NA TGCGCCAGCAGCCAATCCGGACAGGGTTTTAGATCCTACGAGCAGTACTTC CASSQSGQGFRSYEQYF
TRBJ1-1 TRBV27 TRBD1 NA TGTGCCAGCAGGGGGACAGCGAACACTGAAGCTTTCTTT CASRGTANTEAFF
TRBJ2-4 TRBV28 TRBD2 NA TGTGCCAGCAGTCCAGGGACTAGCTTAAACATTCAGTACTTC CASSPGTSLNIQYF
TRBJ2-2 TRBV5-1 TRBD2 NA TGCGCCAGCAGCTTGGCGACGGGACTAGCGGGATCTTTCGGGGAGCTGTTTTTT CASSLATGLAGSFGELFF
TRBJ1-1 TRBV28 NA once TGTGCCAGCAGCGCAGGGTGGCTGAACACTGAAGCTTTCTTT CASSAGWLNTEAFF
TRBJ2-5 TRBV28 NA NA TGTGCCAGCACCCTAGCGAGCCAAGAGACCCAGTACTTC CASTLASQETQYF
TRBJ2-1 TRBV24-1 NA NA TGTGCCACCAGTGGATTACACAATGAGCAGTTCTTC CATSGLHNEQFF
TRBJ2-1 TRBV20-1 NA NA TGCAGTGCTAGTTACAGACAGTTTTCCTACAATGAGCAGTTCTTC CSASYRQFSYNEQFF
TRBJ2-5 TRBV29-1 NA few TGCAGCGTTGGTCTGGGAGAGACCCAGTACTTC CSVGLGETQYF
TRBJ1-1 TRBV29-1 NA NA TGCAGCGTTGAGACGGTCCTTGCAGGCACTGAAGCTTTCTTT CSVETVLAGTEAFF
TRBJ2-2 TRBV6-9 NA NA TGTGCCAGCCCGACGGGCACCGGGGAGCTGTTTTTT CASPTGTGELFF